This passage covers 2 T cell receptor beta chains from one sample sequenced in a study of Ad26.COV2.S vaccination and SARS-CoV-2 variants. As to treatment: some 20 received Ad26.COV2.S at low or high dose, single or two shots; about 5 received placebo; per-sample allocation not given. Repertoires come from day 63 after the first vaccine or placebo injection. The assay was immunoSEQ multiplex PCR, and TCRdb's table has in-frame clones only and misses some. The repertoire holds some 350,000 clones, with about 85% as singletons. The sequenced sample was peripheral blood, obtained in a trial of Ad26.COV2.S vaccine versus placebo. The origin of the receptors is a person between 18 and 65 years old who received the Ad26.COV2.S COVID-19 vaccine or a placebo.

The chain uses TRBV7-9 and TRBJ1-1; no reliable D call. CDR3 length: 14 amino acids. Germline lookup yields CDR1 SEHNR and CDR2 FQNEAQ (reference sequence). V dropped 4 bases and J dropped 5 bases, with 14 bases sitting between them. CDR3 region: CASSSGRLRTEAFF. CDR3 sequence (DNA): TGTGCCAGCAGCTCAGGACGGCTAAGGACTGAAGCTTTCTTT.

The chain is built from TRBV18 and TRBJ1-5; D unclear. This CDR3 spans 11 amino acids. In germline, CDR1 is KGHSH, CDR2 LQKENI. Trimming stripped 3 bases from V and 12 bases from J, with 9 bases between. The CDR3 sequence is CASSPGGDQHF. The CDR3, as DNA: TGTGCCAGCTCACCGGGTGGAGACCAGCATTTT.